The 10 T cell receptor beta chains in this list originate from one sample, sequenced in a study of shared clonotypes between healthy human individuals. CD8 cells regarded as naive lacked CD45RO, were positively chosen for CCR7, and omitted terminally differentiated effector memory CD45RA+ cells. Sequencing was performed with immunoSEQ multiplex PCR; in TCRdb, only in-frame clones are kept and a portion is missing. There are around 2,000,000 clones in the sample; just under 95% occur only once, and around 1% lies in the top ten. The sequenced sample was naive CD8+ T cells sorted from blood. The receptors originated from a man aged 18 to 29 in good health.

Note on this clone: The germline gene is not matched at one end of the junction; a read error may be the cause. The CDR3 protein is CASSIPDRALHF. In nucleotides, the CDR3 is TGTGCCAGTAGTATACCGGACAGGGCCCTTCACTTC. The chain recombines TRBV19 with TRBJ2-7, with 8 bases aligning to TRBD1. The length of the CDR3 is 12 residues. Germline V gives CDR1 LNHDA, CDR2 SQIVND (reference sequence).

CDR3 nucleotide sequence: TGTGCCAGCAGTCCCGGGGCGGGAGGCTACGAGCAGTACTTC. It encodes CASSPGAGGYEQYF. The V call is TRBV6-5, the J call TRBJ2-7, with 8 bases matching TRBD2. Germline-derived CDR1 and CDR2 are MNHEY and SVGAGI. V lost 5 bases to trimming and J lost 3 bases; unmatched junction nucleotides: 6. CDR3 length equals 14 residues.

The V gene is TRBV15, the J gene TRBJ2-3, with D maybe TRBD1 (7 bases). V lost 0 bases and J lost 0, with 13 bases in between. Germline V gene lookup returns CDR1 LNHNV and CDR2 YYDKDF (reference sequence). The CDR3 has 17 residues. DNA for the CDR3: TGTGCCACCAGCAGAGATCAGGGGGGTCCTAGCACAGATACGCAGTATTTT. Amino acid sequence: CATSRDQGGPSTDTQYF.

The rearrangement links TRBV5-6 to TRBJ2-7; D gene unclear. V lost 4 bases and J 1 base, leaving 12 bases between the germline ends. Per germline, CDR1 SGHDT and CDR2 YYEEEE. This CDR3 contains 14 residues. CDR3 in amino acids: CASSAGLSSYEQYF. CDR3 nucleotide sequence: TGTGCCAGCAGCGCCGGGCTGTCTTCCTACGAGCAGTACTTC.

J is TRBJ2-7 and V is TRBV2, with 7 bases aligning to TRBD1. The germline CDR1 and CDR2 sequences are SNHLY and FYNNEI. The V and J ends lost 4 bases and 3 bases, in that order; junction bases with no gene match: 15. The CDR3 totals 17 residues. Here the CDR3 reads CASSVLPPGTEYYEQYF. The DNA for the CDR3 is TGTGCCAGCAGTGTGCTACCTCCCGGGACAGAGTACTACGAGCAGTACTTC.

This chain uses TRBV13 with TRBJ1-2; 8 nucleotides line up with TRBD1. This CDR3 region has 16 residues. After removal of 5 bases from V and 4 bases from J, the junction contained 12 bases not matched to a gene. CDR1 and CDR2 (germline): PRHDT, FYEKMQ (reference sequence). For the CDR3, the DNA is TGTGCCAGCAGCCCTACAGGGGGAGTAAATTTCTATGGCTACACCTTC. Its translation is CASSPTGGVNFYGYTF. The full variable domain, rest sourced from reference TRBV13 and TRBJ1-2, is AAGVIQSPRHLIKEKRETATLKCYPIPRHDTVYWYQQGPGQDPQFLISFYEKMQSDKGSIPDRFSAQQFSDYHSELNMSSLELGDSALYFCASSPTGGVNFYGYTFGSGTRLTVV.

This chain uses TRBV5-1 with TRBJ1-3; no clear D. The ends were cut back, 0 bases at V and 4 bases at J, with 17 bases in the middle. Germline CDR1 is SGHRS and CDR2 is YFSETQ. The CDR3 covers 17 residues. The CDR3 loop is CASSLGSSFSLGNTIYF. The CDR3 DNA sequence: TGCGCCAGCAGCTTGGGCTCGAGCTTCTCCTTAGGAAACACCATATATTTT.

The V and J genes are TRBV5-1 and TRBJ2-5; the D is unclear. Germline loops: CDR1 SGHRS, CDR2 YFSETQ. The CDR3 loop spans 15 amino acids. V gave up 0 bases and J gave up 2 bases, with 11 bases separating them. In DNA form, the CDR3 reads TGCGCCAGCAGCTTGGAAGGCAACAGACAAGAGACCCAGTACTTC. Amino acids: CASSLEGNRQETQYF.

This chain connects TRBV6-1 to TRBJ2-1; maybe TRBD2 (5 bases). Trimming stripped 3 bases from V and 6 bases from J, with 12 bases between. CDR3 length: 14 amino acids. Germline loops: CDR1 MNHNS, CDR2 SASEGT. CDR3 nucleotides: TGTGCCAGCAGTGATTGGGAGCGTGGCAATGAGCAGTTCTTC. Its protein is CASSDWERGNEQFF.

The rearrangement uses TRBV27 and TRBJ2-1, with 10 nucleotides matching TRBD2. The CDR3 extends over 14 amino acids. V shed 4 bases, J shed 8 bases, and the junction held 5 bases outside the gene matches. Germline V CDR1 and CDR2: MNHEY, SMNVEV (reference sequence). The DNA for the CDR3 is TGTGCCAGCAGTTCCCTAGCGGGGGCAGATGAGCAGTTCTTC. As protein: CASSSLAGADEQFF.